The clone carrying this T cell receptor (beta chain) was observed once. The antigen is undetermined. Deletions cut 4 bases from V and 0 bases from J, with 10 bases between. The CDR3 runs to 15 residues. Germline V gene data show CDR1 as MNHNS and CDR2 as SASEGT. This sample was taken from a study of cytomegalovirus exposure and HLA in healthy donors. General study findings and limits: Later genetic work tied a missense DCLRE1C variant to beta-chain V and J trimming.

The PCR made use of 60 Vbeta and 13 Jbeta primers. Original analysis: Later, tens of millions of unique TCR beta chains were counted in an analysis, and roughly 11 million of them were shared. TCRdb's table, derived via immunoSEQ multiplex PCR, lists solely in-frame clones and lacks some. V and J calls and clone size are as listed in that table; D and trimming were resolved from the DNA. Here the sample spans roughly 180,000 clones, 80% to 90% being singletons. V is TRBV6-1 and J is TRBJ2-1; possibly TRBD2 for D (5 bases). The sequence was collected from a woman between 18 and 29 years old in good health and CMV-seronegative. Sequencing was done on a sample of PBMCs. CDR3 coding DNA: TGTGCCAGCAGTGGAACTAGGAACTCCTACAATGAGCAGTTCTTC. Protein product: CASSGTRNSYNEQFF.